The 31 T cell receptor beta chains below all came from one sample that was sequenced in a study of control samples from healthy donors and cancer patients (dated by TCRdb to 2019 to 2021). The library was prepared using the immunoSEQ multiplex PCR assay. TCRdb re-hosts the immuneACCESS table, in-frame sequences only. Its copies lack some clones; in the studies checked, an unresolved V gene accounts for under half of them, and the cause for the rest is not known. This sample has some 56,000 clones in its table, and roughly 94% of those were observed once. The ten top clones hold 2.4% of the sample. The sequenced material came from blood. The receptors shown here come from a man aged 30 to 45 in good health.

A single count supports this clone. This chain links TRBV29-1 with TRBJ2-6; D might be TRBD1 (5 bases). V lost 5 bases, J lost 0 bases, and 20 bases lay in between. Per the germline V gene, CDR1 is SQVTM and CDR2 is ANQGSEA. This CDR3 is 18 amino acids long. The CDR3 loop reads CSVLFRGAYPSGANVLTF. In DNA form, the CDR3 reads TGCAGCGTTCTTTTTAGGGGCGCCTACCCCTCTGGGGCCAACGTCCTGACTTTC.

The chain is built from TRBV5-6 and TRBJ2-7, with D tentatively TRBD1 (6 bases). The CDR3 has 17 amino acids. The ends were cut back, 2 bases at V and 2 bases at J, with 20 bases in the middle. Germline values: CDR1 SGHDT, CDR2 YYEEEE. CDR3 residues: CASSLEWQGLITYEQYF. Written as DNA, the CDR3 is TGTGCCAGCAGCTTAGAGTGGCAGGGGCTTATTACCTACGAGCAGTACTTC.

The chain recombines TRBV30 with TRBJ1-5; a weak D match, TRBD1 (5 bases). V was trimmed by 0 bases and J by 7 bases, leaving 13 bases between them. The CDR3 extends over 14 amino acids. In germline, CDR1 is GTSNPN, CDR2 SVGIG (reference sequence). The CDR3 nucleotides are TGTGCCTGGAGTGTATGGGGGTCAGGCCAGCCCCAGCATTTT. It yields the protein CAWSVWGSGQPQHF. The full variable domain, its missing parts supplied by reference TRBV30 and TRBJ1-5, is SQTIHQWPATLVQPVGSPLSLECTVEGTSNPNLYWYRQAAGRGLQLLFYSVGIGQISSEVPQNLSASRPQDRQFILSSKKLLLSDSGFYLCAWSVWGSGQPQHFGDGTRLSIL.

This chain joins TRBV6-5 and TRBJ1-1, with D perhaps matching TRBD1 (6 bases). The CDR3 is 13 residues long. The germline CDR1 and CDR2 sequences are MNHEY and SVGAGI. Trimming stripped 5 bases from V and 4 bases from J, with 11 bases between. The DNA for the CDR3 is TGTGCCAGCAGTCCAAGAGGGGGCACTGAAGCTTTCTTT. Translation gives CASSPRGGTEAFF.

The rearrangement uses TRBV28 and TRBJ2-5; 11 nucleotides agree with TRBD2. The CDR3 is 20 residues long. Per germline, CDR1 MDHEN and CDR2 SYDVKM. V lost 2 bases, J lost 0 bases, and 14 bases stayed unmatched. This CDR3 reads CASSLPSGLAGGQYQETQYF. CDR3 nucleotides: TGTGCCAGCAGTTTACCCTCTGGGCTAGCGGGAGGTCAGTACCAAGAGACCCAGTACTTC.

The V gene is TRBV9, the J gene TRBJ2-1; 7 bases are shared with TRBD1. The CDR3 spans 13 residues. Germline V gene data show CDR1 as SGDLS and CDR2 as YYNGEE. V was pared by 8 bases and J by 8 bases, with 10 bases of the junction left unmatched. CDR3 DNA: TGTGCCAGTAAACAGGGGTCAGGACATGAGCAGTTCTTC. This translates into CASKQGSGHEQFF.

This chain uses TRBV28 with TRBJ1-4; TRBD1 might be the D (5 bases). CDR1 MDHEN and CDR2 SYDVKM come from the germline V gene. V lost 5 bases, J lost 7 bases, and 20 bases lay in between. CDR3 size: 16 residues. The CDR3: CASSPWGPQSGEKLFF. For the CDR3, the DNA is TGTGCCAGCAGTCCCTGGGGCCCCCAAAGCGGTGAAAAACTGTTTTTT. The full variable domain, in which reference TRBV28 and TRBJ1-4 provide the parts outside the CDR3, is DVKVTQSSRYLVKRTGEKVFLECVQDMDHENMFWYRQDPGLGLRLIYFSYDVKMKEKGDIPEGYSVSREKKERFSLILESASTNQTSMYLCASSPWGPQSGEKLFFGSGTQLSVL.

V usage is TRBV21-1 and J usage is TRBJ2-7; TRBD1 reflects the table's D call only, with no check against the DNA. TRBV21-1 is a pseudogene locus. This CDR3 contains 14 residues. The CDR3 spells CASSTRDRYYEQYF. CDR3 nucleotide sequence: TGTGCCAGCAGCACCCGGGACAGGTACTACGAGCAGTACTTC.

The CDR3 nucleotides are TGTGCCAGCAGCCGATCCTTGGAGCCCCAGCATTTT. Encoded protein: CASSRSLEPQHF. The rearrangement joins TRBV7-2 to TRBJ1-5, with D hard to call. This CDR3 has 12 residues. The V and J ends lost 5 bases and 8 bases respectively, with 10 bases between them. From germline, CDR1 is SGHTA and CDR2 FQGNSA.

The V call is TRBV10-3, the J call TRBJ1-5; 9 bases map to TRBD1. Germline V gene data show CDR1 as ENHRY and CDR2 as SYGVKD. V lost 6 bases, J lost 7 bases, and 13 bases stayed unmatched. This CDR3 spans 16 amino acids. The CDR3 reads CAISPGQGQGQQPQHF. The CDR3 DNA reads as TGTGCCATCAGCCCCGGGCAGGGACAGGGTCAACAGCCCCAGCATTTT.

This rearrangement joins TRBV9 to TRBJ2-1; D gene uncertain. V was cut by 0 bases and J by 3 bases, with 7 bases left in between. Germline V gene data show CDR1 as SGDLS and CDR2 as YYNGEE. The CDR3 is 14 amino acids. The chain's CDR3 is CASSVASFYNEQFF. The CDR3 coding sequence is TGTGCCAGCAGCGTAGCCTCCTTCTACAATGAGCAGTTCTTC. The whole variable domain, remainder taken from reference TRBV9 and TRBJ2-1, is DSGVTQTPKHLITATGQRVTLRCSPRSGDLSVYWYQQSLDQGLQFLIQYYNGEERAKGNILERFSAQQFPDLHSELNLSSLELGDSALYFCASSVASFYNEQFFGPGTRLTVL.

The V gene is TRBV5-8, the J gene TRBJ1-5; D not resolved. The CDR3 spans 15 residues. The V gene's germline CDR1 is SGHTS and CDR2 YDEGEE. V was clipped by 1 base and J by 0 bases, with 8 bases between them. The CDR3 DNA follows: TGTGCCAGCAGCTTGTTGGAGGTTAGCAATCAGCCCCAGCATTTT. Encoded protein: CASSLLEVSNQPQHF.

The V gene is TRBV29-1, the J gene TRBJ1-2; D perhaps matches TRBD1 (5 bases). This CDR3 has 14 residues. The V end lost 5 bases, the J end lost 2 bases, and 15 bases lay between the germline ends. In germline, CDR1 is SQVTM, CDR2 ANQGSEA. CDR3 protein: CSVQEIGVNYGYTF. DNA of the CDR3: TGCAGCGTTCAGGAGATAGGGGTGAACTATGGCTACACCTTC.

This clone was recorded once. The chain recombines TRBV27 with TRBJ2-5; D might be TRBD2 (6 bases). The CDR3 length is 15 residues. Deletions cut 5 bases from V and 5 bases from J, with 18 bases between. Germline CDR1 reads MNHEY; CDR2 reads SMNVEV (reference sequence). The CDR3 is CASSPRDGRGETQYF. The CDR3 nucleotides read TGTGCCAGCAGTCCGCGGGACGGCCGGGGGGAGACCCAGTACTTC.

This chain joins TRBV6-2 or TRBV6-3 and TRBJ2-5; D is possibly TRBD1 (5 bases). The length of the CDR3 is 14 residues. Germline assignment: CDR1 MNHEY and CDR2 SVGEGT. V shed 1 base and J shed 3 bases, with 9 bases lying between them. The chain's CDR3 is CASSYWLGEETQYF. For the CDR3, the DNA is TGTGCCAGCAGTTACTGGCTAGGGGAAGAGACCCAGTACTTC.

The V and J genes are TRBV28 and TRBJ1-6; no clear D. With 7 bases removed from V and 9 bases from J, the gap between germline ends came to 13 bases. This CDR3 has 13 amino acids. Germline V gives CDR1 MDHEN, CDR2 SYDVKM. The CDR3 region has the DNA TGTGCCAGCATGACACCGGCGGGTTCACCCCTCCACTTT. This gives the protein CASMTPAGSPLHF. The whole variable domain, remainder taken from reference TRBV28 and TRBJ1-6, is DVKVTQSSRYLVKRTGEKVFLECVQDMDHENMFWYRQDPGLGLRLIYFSYDVKMKEKGDIPEGYSVSREKKERFSLILESASTNQTSMYLCASMTPAGSPLHFGNGTRLTVT.

The chain joins TRBV27 to TRBJ1-2; D is undetermined. Germline loops: CDR1 MNHEY, CDR2 SMNVEV (reference sequence). V was trimmed by 5 bases and J by 2 bases, leaving 12 bases between them. The CDR3 sequence is 14 residues long. The chain's CDR3 is CASSQKAKNYGYTF. DNA of the CDR3: TGTGCCAGCAGTCAAAAGGCGAAGAACTATGGCTACACCTTC.

This chain uses TRBV5-4 with TRBJ2-1, with 9 bases identical to TRBD1. Germline V gene lookup returns CDR1 SGHNT and CDR2 YYREEE (reference sequence). This CDR3 comprises 15 residues. V trimming: 3 bases; J trimming: 5 bases; junction bases outside the gene matches: 6. The CDR3 coding sequence is TGTGCCAGCAGCTCGCCGGGACAGGGCCACAATGAGCAGTTCTTC. Its translation: CASSSPGQGHNEQFF.

V gene TRBV27 combines with J gene TRBJ1-5, with D possibly matching TRBD1 (5 bases). The CDR3 consists of 12 residues. V was shortened by 3 bases and J by 7 bases, with 7 bases between the two germline ends. CDR1 MNHEY and CDR2 SMNVEV come from the germline V gene (reference sequence). CDR3 nucleotides: TGTGCCAGCAGTTTGAGGGGACAGCCCCAGCATTTT. Its protein product is CASSLRGQPQHF.

The rearrangement joins TRBV6-4 to TRBJ2-2; 8 bases are shared with TRBD2. The CDR3 length is 14 residues. The V segment lost 4 bases and the J segment 4 bases; nucleotides outside the gene matches: 2. CDR1 and CDR2 (germline): MRHNA, SNTAGT. CDR3 protein: CASSGSGSTGELFF. As DNA, the CDR3 is TGTGCCAGCAGTGGCAGCGGGAGCACCGGGGAGCTGTTTTTT.

V gene TRBV15 combines with J gene TRBJ1-1, with D maybe TRBD1 (6 bases). The V and J ends lost 0 bases and 7 bases respectively, with 15 bases between them. The CDR3 has 15 amino acids. Looked up from germline, CDR1 is LNHNV and CDR2 is YYDKDF (reference sequence). CDR3 sequence (DNA): TGTGCCACCAGCAGAGATCGGTTAGGGGGGCGTGAAGCTTTCTTT. It encodes CATSRDRLGGREAFF.

The rearrangement links TRBV14 to TRBJ2-1, with 10 bases identical to TRBD1. Germline V gene sequence: CDR1 SGHDN, CDR2 FVKESK. The CDR3 extends over 13 amino acids. V shed 4 bases and J 12 bases; nucleotides not matched to a gene: 6. The CDR3 here is CASSLGTGDGQFF. The CDR3 nucleotides are TGTGCCAGCAGCCTCGGGACAGGGGATGGGCAGTTCTTC.

The chain carries TRBV19 and TRBJ2-1; D is uncertain. The CDR3 has 15 residues. V was cut by 6 bases and J by 1 base, with 13 bases left in between. Germline V gene lookup returns CDR1 LNHDA and CDR2 SQIVND (reference sequence). CDR3 bases: TGTGCCAGTAGAAGTCAGTCAGCATCCTACAATGAGCAGTTCTTC. Translating it yields CASRSQSASYNEQFF.

The chain carries TRBV15 and TRBJ1-1, with D tentatively TRBD1 (6 bases). CDR1 and CDR2 (germline): LNHNV, YYDKDF (reference sequence). The germline V and J ends were trimmed by 0 bases and 6 bases, with 17 bases remaining between them. This CDR3 is 16 amino acids long. CDR3: CATSRDIGRGTPEAFF. CDR3 DNA sequence: TGTGCCACCAGCAGAGATATTGGCAGGGGAACTCCTGAAGCTTTCTTT.

The chain carries TRBV18 and TRBJ1-4; perhaps TRBD1 as D (6 bases). The germline CDR1 and CDR2 sequences are KGHSH and LQKENI. Trimming pared 8 bases from V and 4 bases from J, leaving 17 bases between. This CDR3 spans 15 amino acids. The CDR3 protein is CASRRSGTLNEKLFF. The CDR3, as DNA: TGTGCCAGCCGAAGATCCGGGACACTTAATGAAAAACTGTTTTTT.

The chain combines TRBV10-3 with TRBJ1-2; 11 positions agree with TRBD1. V shed 2 bases and J 7 bases; nucleotides not matched to a gene: 0. This CDR3 spans 13 amino acids. Germline CDR1 and CDR2: ENHRY and SYGVKD. The CDR3 DNA is TGTGCCATCAGTGAGGGACAGGGGGCTGGCTACACCTTC. Encoded protein: CAISEGQGAGYTF.

The chain recombines TRBV7-3 with TRBJ2-2; D gene unclear. This CDR3 contains 13 residues. The germline V and J ends were trimmed by 1 base and 8 bases, with 8 bases remaining between them. The germline CDR1 and CDR2 sequences are SGHTA and FQGTGA. The CDR3 nucleotides are TGTGCCAGCAGCTTAAAAGGTCCGGGGGAGCTGTTTTTT. This encodes CASSLKGPGELFF.

The rearrangement uses TRBV4-3 and TRBJ1-5; TRBD1 might be the D (6 bases). Between the trimmed V and J ends, which lost 5 bases and 4 bases, there was a span of 12 bases. The CDR3 is made up of 14 amino acids. Germline V CDR1 and CDR2: LGHNA, YSLEER. CDR3 residues: CASSAGHGNQPQHF. CDR3 bases: TGCGCCAGCAGCGCGGGACACGGGAATCAGCCCCAGCATTTT.

The chain uses TRBV30 and TRBJ1-1; no clear D gene. The germline V gene encodes CDR1 GTSNPN and CDR2 SVGIG (reference sequence). This CDR3 contains 12 residues. V lost 0 bases, J lost 4 bases, and 6 bases lay in between. CDR3 in DNA: TGTGCCTGGAGTGTACGACGCACTGAAGCTTTCTTT. This gives the protein CAWSVRRTEAFF.

The gene calls are TRBV7-2 and TRBJ2-1; 13 bases are shared with TRBD2. The trim removed 4 bases at V and 8 bases at J, leaving 8 bases unmatched. Germline assignment: CDR1 SGHTA and CDR2 FQGNSA. The CDR3 spans 16 residues. The CDR3 loop reads CASSSGPGLAGHEQFF. The CDR3 nucleotides read TGTGCCAGCAGCTCTGGTCCGGGACTAGCGGGGCATGAGCAGTTCTTC.

This chain connects TRBV11-2 to TRBJ2-1, with a tentative D call TRBD2 (6 bases). Germline CDR1 reads SGHAT; CDR2 reads FQNNGV. CDR3 size: 16 residues. Trimming shortened V by 5 bases and J by 6 bases, and 20 bases separated the two germline ends. The CDR3 DNA is TGTGCCAGCAGCCCCAATTCGGGACTCGTGGGCAATGAGCAGTTCTTC. Its protein product is CASSPNSGLVGNEQFF.